Presented here are 17 T cell receptor beta chains from one specimen sequenced in a study of shared clonotypes between healthy human individuals (dated by TCRdb to the early 2020s). The method was the immunoSEQ multiplex PCR assay. The table comes from immuneACCESS by way of TCRdb, which keeps in-frame sequences with V and J called. Part of the clones is missing from these tables; in studies checked, under half for an unresolved V gene and the rest for unknown reasons. Counted in this sample were 70,000 to 95,000 clones; roughly three fifths of them appeared once. Of the sample, about 51% is held by the ten largest clones. Sequenced material: memory CD8+ T cells sorted from blood. What this sample's cell subset or site label stands for: CD45RO+ cells pooled with CCR7-negative TemRA cells. Source of these receptors: a man aged 25 to 45 in good health.

The chain couples TRBV5-4 to TRBJ1-2, with D perhaps matching TRBD1 (5 bases). Germline V CDR1 and CDR2: SGHNT, YYREEE (reference sequence). Trimming removed 7 bases at V and 6 bases at J, with 16 bases between. The CDR3 consists of 13 residues. The CDR3 region is CASQGRGGNGYTF. As DNA, the CDR3 is TGTGCCAGCCAAGGGCGGGGCGGCAATGGCTACACCTTC.

The chain joins TRBV5-1 to TRBJ1-2; possible D gene TRBD1, 6 bases. V lost 2 bases and J lost 4, with 15 bases in between. Germline CDR1 SGHRS, CDR2 YFSETQ. This CDR3 contains 15 residues. The CDR3 sequence: CASSFRTDSIYGYTF. Written as DNA, the CDR3 is TGCGCCAGCAGCTTCAGGACAGATAGTATCTATGGCTACACCTTC.

This clone was seen a handful of times. The gene calls are TRBV27 and TRBJ2-7; possible D gene TRBD2, 6 bases. Trimming removed 8 bases at V and 3 bases at J, with 14 bases between. Germline CDR1 reads MNHEY; CDR2 reads SMNVEV (reference sequence). This CDR3 has 13 residues. The CDR3 region is CASAYGLNYEQYF. CDR3 bases: TGTGCCAGCGCATACGGACTAAACTACGAGCAGTACTTC.

This chain joins TRBV6-1 and TRBJ2-7; D is unresolved. Germline V gene data show CDR1 as MNHNS and CDR2 as SASEGT. The CDR3 is made up of 12 amino acids. Trimming removed 5 bases at V and 1 base at J, with 6 bases between. This CDR3 is CASSSLSYEQYF. CDR3 coding DNA: TGTGCCAGCAGTTCTTTATCCTACGAGCAGTACTTC.

The chain combines TRBV6-1 with TRBJ1-2; tentatively, D is TRBD1 (6 bases). The CDR3 has 15 amino acids. Per the germline V gene, CDR1 is MNHNS and CDR2 is SASEGT. V was cut by 2 bases and J by 4 bases, with 14 bases left in between. In DNA form, the CDR3 reads TGTGCCAGCAGTGAATTGGCAGGGGCCGGCTATGGCTACACCTTC. This gives the protein CASSELAGAGYGYTF.

This clone occurred a few times. The chain links TRBV25-1 to TRBJ2-4; D may be TRBD1 (6 bases). This CDR3 comprises 15 residues. Germline V gene sequence: CDR1 MGHDK, CDR2 SYGVNS. V was cut by 3 bases and J by 0 bases, with 9 bases left in between. The DNA of the CDR3 is TGTGCCAGCAGTGATTCACAGGGAGCCAAAAACATTCAGTACTTC. As protein: CASSDSQGAKNIQYF.

This sequence joins TRBV11-2 and TRBJ1-5; D gene unclear. V dropped 5 bases and J dropped 2 bases, with 10 bases sitting between them. Per germline, CDR1 SGHAT and CDR2 FQNNGV. CDR3 length equals 14 residues. CDR3 bases: TGTGCCAGCAGCCCCGGTTCACGCAATCAGCCCCAGCATTTT. Its translation: CASSPGSRNQPQHF.

This clone was counted between two and nine times. The chain is built from TRBV6-4 and TRBJ2-3; D may be TRBD1 or TRBD2 (5 bases each). The V and J ends lost 3 bases and 4 bases respectively, with 17 bases between them. The CDR3 contains 16 residues. Germline values: CDR1 MRHNA, CDR2 SNTAGT. Here the CDR3 reads CASSEAAARGADTQYF. Here the CDR3 DNA reads TGTGCCAGCAGTGAGGCGGCGGCACGGGGCGCAGATACGCAGTATTTT.

This clone was found a few times. The J gene is TRBJ2-1, the V gene TRBV6-5; 11 bases map to TRBD2. The V gene's germline CDR1 is MNHEY and CDR2 SVGAGI. V shed 0 bases and J 16 bases; nucleotides not matched to a gene: 8. The CDR3 consists of 14 residues. DNA for the CDR3: TGTGCCAGCAGTTACTCTAGCGGGAGGGCCCCTATCTTCTTC. Translating gives CASSYSSGRAPIFF.

The chain combines TRBV5-1 with TRBJ1-1; 7 nucleotides line up with TRBD1. CDR3 size: 13 residues. From germline, CDR1 is SGHRS and CDR2 YFSETQ. The V segment lost 4 bases and the J segment 3 bases; nucleotides outside the gene matches: 3. CDR3 nucleotides: TGCGCCAGCAGCCCGAGGGGGCACACTGAAGCTTTCTTT. Encoded protein: CASSPRGHTEAFF.

This clone was detected a few times. The chain recombines TRBV28 with TRBJ2-7; no reliable D call. The V gene lost 10 bases and the J gene lost 0 bases, with 7 bases spanning the gap. The CDR3 has 11 amino acids. CDR1 is MDHEN and CDR2 is SYDVKM in the germline V gene. CDR3 loop: CAIADSYEQYF. DNA for the CDR3: TGTGCCATCGCGGACTCCTACGAGCAGTACTTC. Based on the CDR3 plus reference TRBV28 and TRBJ2-7, the full variable domain is DVKVTQSSRYLVKRTGEKVFLECVQDMDHENMFWYRQDPGLGLRLIYFSYDVKMKEKGDIPEGYSVSREKKERFSLILESASTNQTSMYLCAIADSYEQYFGPGTRLTVT.

V gene TRBV9 combines with J gene TRBJ2-5; 8 bases agree with TRBD2. The V gene end was trimmed by 4 bases and the J gene end by 4 bases; junction bases not matched to a gene: 9. Germline CDR1 is SGDLS and CDR2 is YYNGEE. This CDR3 contains 15 residues. CDR3 amino acids: CASSPRGGEGETQYF. As DNA, the CDR3 is TGTGCCAGCAGCCCCCGGGGGGGTGAGGGAGAGACCCAGTACTTC. Combining the CDR3 with reference TRBV9 and TRBJ2-5 gives the whole variable domain DSGVTQTPKHLITATGQRVTLRCSPRSGDLSVYWYQQSLDQGLQFLIQYYNGEERAKGNILERFSAQQFPDLHSELNLSSLELGDSALYFCASSPRGGEGETQYFGPGTRLLVL.

The J gene is TRBJ1-5, the V gene TRBV30; no clear D. Deletions cut 4 bases from V and 9 bases from J, with 13 bases between. The CDR3 extends over 12 amino acids. CDR1 and CDR2 from the germline V gene are GTSNPN and SVGIG (reference sequence). CDR3 residues: CAWKGQGLPQHF. DNA of the CDR3: TGTGCCTGGAAGGGTCAAGGTTTGCCCCAGCATTTT.

This chain links TRBV25-1 with TRBJ2-2; no definite D call. This CDR3 is built from 14 residues. The ends were cut back, 7 bases at V and 5 bases at J, with 14 bases in the middle. Germline CDR1 reads MGHDK; CDR2 reads SYGVNS. The CDR3 reads CASTPPAETGELFF. CDR3 bases: TGTGCCAGCACCCCCCCAGCCGAAACCGGGGAGCTGTTTTTT.

This clone came up once. The chain combines TRBV21-1 with TRBJ2-7. TRBV21-1 counts as a pseudogene. The CDR3 covers 15 residues. This CDR3 reads CASSHHQSDAYEQYF. CDR3 coding DNA: TGTGCCAGCAGCCACCACCAGAGTGACGCCTACGAGCAGTACTTC.

The chain recombines TRBV6-1 with TRBJ2-7, with D perhaps TRBD1 (6 bases). The CDR3 is 15 residues long. Germline values: CDR1 MNHNS, CDR2 SASEGT. Trimming took off 4 bases at V and 1 base at J, with 14 bases between the two ends. The CDR3 reads CASSAIQGSSYEQYF. DNA of the CDR3: TGTGCCAGCAGTGCCATACAGGGTTCTTCCTACGAGCAGTACTTC.

This clone has a count of ten or more. The chain is built from TRBV27 and TRBJ1-4; the D gene is possibly TRBD1 (5 bases). V dropped 7 bases and J dropped 13 bases, with 13 bases sitting between them. CDR3 length: 11 amino acids. The germline CDR1 and CDR2 sequences are MNHEY and SMNVEV (reference sequence). Here the CDR3 reads CASKSGLRLFF. The DNA for the CDR3 is TGTGCCAGCAAGTCGGGGCTCCGACTGTTTTTT.